This TCR beta chain was sequenced during a study of T cells after yellow fever vaccination. Only a few counts were recorded for this clonotype. By 5'RACE template switching, TCR cDNA was produced, with a universal primer site and UMIs added in the process. MiXCR, run by TCRdb on the 5' RACE reads, gives a single entry per CDR3 protein. The profile shows under 700,000 distinct CDR3 sequences, about a sixth of them singletons. Material: PBMCs, obtained 5 days after the first yellow fever vaccination. This TCR was sampled from a young man who received the YFV17D yellow fever vaccine.

In DNA form, the CDR3 reads TGTGCCAGCAGTGAACCCTTAGCAGATACGCAGTATTTT. This sequence encodes CASSEPLADTQYF. The genes are TRBV2 and TRBJ2-3; D not resolved. Trimming stripped 2 bases from V and 4 bases from J, with 7 bases between. This CDR3 contains 13 residues. The V gene's germline CDR1 is SNHLY and CDR2 FYNNEI.